The entry below gives a single T cell receptor beta chain sequence along with its context. Its antigen is unknown. No much larger clone exists at a distance of one base, and base qualities are not known. The CDR3 contains 16 residues, cysteine and phenylalanine counted. The DNA shown is the 48-base CDR3, in frame from base 1. The germline V gene sets CDR1 to MGHRA and CDR2 to YSYEKL. V lost 3 bases and J lost 2 bases, and the count of bases not matched to a germline gene is 2. These data are taken from a study of blood T cells in healthy people across ages (dated by TCRdb to the mid-2010s). General notes on the study: In model experiments, template switching captured about one uniquely barcoded TCR beta cDNA molecule for every two T cells. Donors were grouped into four age groups: young (average approximately 16 years), middle-aged (39), aged (over 55) and long-lived (just over 80). Donors of different ages were randomly distributed across sequencing lanes to avoid experimental bias. Using deep sequencing normalized with unique cDNA molecular identifiers, the study measured how TCR beta repertoire diversity changes with age. For two donors (one aged 18 to 30 and one aged 80 or older), the study analyzed two additional independent replicas of 1 million unique cDNA reads from the same blood draw. General findings and caveats noted by the study authors: Observed TCR beta diversity correlated strongly with the percentage of naive T cells measured by flow cytometry. As age increased, observed TCR beta diversity per million T cells dropped in a roughly linear way, and a significant reduction was already evident by age 40. The long-lived group showed more naive CD4+ T cells, fewer expanded clones and increased TCR diversity than the aged group, suggesting age selection. Because donor CMV infection status was unknown, age-related changes in expanded clonotypes were potentially confounded. Since profiling was done on bulk unsorted PBMCs, naive and antigen-experienced compartments could not be conclusively compared. Total diversity estimates from one million sequenced T cells were considered lower bounds and underestimates.

Donors were 40 or so systemically healthy Caucasian individuals from Russia aged about 6 to 100 years. Each donor gave 9.5 to 10 milliliters of peripheral blood, drawn into EDTA-treated Vacutainer tubes. Ficoll-Paque density-gradient centrifugation was used to isolate PBMCs, with at least 6 million obtained per sample. Trizol reagent was used to extract total RNA from the PBMCs, yielding at least 6 micrograms per sample. The percentages of naive CD45RAhigh/CD27high T cells were determined by flow cytometry on a PBMC aliquot from every donor. The library was generated by 5' RACE. TCRdb names Illumina HiSeq 2500 as the instrument used. A second PCR of roughly 6 to 12 cycles was run with a J-beta primer mix and a sample-barcoded 5' primer. A unique molecular identifier was introduced onto each TCR beta cDNA molecule by a template-switch 5' adaptor carrying 12 random nucleotides. Each sample yielded at least 3 million CDR3-containing paired-end reads. All of the RNA was converted into first-strand cDNA using the Mint cDNA synthesis kit, with a TRBC-specific oligonucleotide serving as the primer. After uracil-DNA glycosylase treatment, a first 18-cycle PCR used universal primers M1SS and BC2_uni_R on all cDNA. Concerning the study's data processing: Normalization of each sample was performed by random selection of 1 million high-quality reads, each carrying a distinct molecular identifier. Reads with shared molecular identifiers were discarded instead of being binned into consensus sequences. MiTCR, set to a Q25 quality threshold and the strictest error-elimination algorithm, was used for CDR3 identification, clonotype clustering and error correction. Lower-bound total TCR beta diversity was estimated with a nonparametric unseen species model using Euler transformation. The public reads were reanalyzed by TCRdb: fastp trimming at Q25, MiXCR alignment, in-frame beta chains only. Merged by CDR3 protein, the rows form single entries marked with the most common genes and DNA. These V and J calls are TCRdb output, not the study's own analysis. The sample table holds 1.5 million or so distinct CDR3 sequences, of which 35% to 45% were seen once. The top ten constitute 7.9% of the sample.

The sequence was obtained from a woman under 30 in good health. The sample consisted of blood. The chain is assembled from TRBV4-1 and TRBJ2-5, and TRBD2 matches 14 of the central bases. CDR3 region: CASSQGLAGDQETQYF. Read as DNA, the sequence is TGCGCCAGCAGCCAGGGACTAGCGGGGGATCAAGAGACCCAGTACTTC.